This T cell receptor (beta chain) was profiled in a study of blood T cell repertoires in COVID-19. As for the study in general: PBMCs, B-cell-depleted T cells, or T cells provided the cDNA or gDNA that made up the material.

After removal of 4 bases from V and 8 bases from J, the junction contained 4 bases not matched to a gene. Germline CDR1 MNHEY, CDR2 SVGAGI. The CDR3 totals 14 residues. In the source study's methods: Estimates of nucleated cell counts were drawn from the amplification of reference gene primers. Only in-frame clones appear in the TCRdb table, and some are missing; sequencing was by immunoSEQ multiplex PCR. V and J calls and clone size are as listed in that table; D and trimming were resolved from the DNA. Of fewer than 200,000 clones listed, approximately 78% are singletons. The study drew participants aged roughly 18 to 95 years from fewer than 30 US areas. Recovery meant two consecutive negative NP/OP PCR tests, professional clearance, or resolved symptoms.

What was sequenced was PBMCs or T cells enriched from blood (not recorded which). J is TRBJ1-6 and V is TRBV6-5; TRBD1 agrees at 8 bases. The TCR originated in a woman between 45 and 60 years old who had recovered from COVID-19. Here the CDR3 reads CASSFAGGDSPLHF. The CDR3 nucleotides are TGTGCCAGCAGTTTCGCAGGGGGCGATTCACCCCTCCACTTT.